Listed here are 4 T cell receptor beta chains from one sample, sequenced in a study of T cell responses to AZD1222 COVID-19 vaccine. Assay: immunoSEQ multiplex PCR; the TCRdb copy retains only in-frame clones and omits some. The sample lists about 170,000 clones; approximately 90% were seen once. The sample here was peripheral blood, taken 28 days after the second AZD1222 dose. The receptors derive from an adult who received the AZD1222 COVID-19 vaccine.

The chain recombines TRBV6-2 or TRBV6-3 with TRBJ2-2; D is tentatively TRBD1 or TRBD2 (5 bases each). CDR1 and CDR2 (germline): MNHEY, SVGEGT. CDR3 length equals 17 residues. V dropped 2 bases and J dropped 2 bases, with 15 bases sitting between them. CDR3 coding DNA: TGTGCCAGCAGTTACGAACGGGGCTCAAGAAACACCGGGGAGCTGTTTTTT. It translates to CASSYERGSRNTGELFF.

The chain carries TRBV7-6 and TRBJ2-5; 9 nucleotides agree with TRBD1. V was pared by 5 bases and J by 4 bases, with 5 bases of the junction left unmatched. Germline CDR1 SGHVS, CDR2 FNYEAQ. CDR3 length: 14 residues. CDR3 sequence: CASSRTGGLETQYF. CDR3 DNA sequence: TGTGCCAGCAGCCGTACAGGGGGCCTAGAGACCCAGTACTTC.

The rearrangement links TRBV14 to TRBJ2-7; D remains ambiguous. The CDR3 has 12 amino acids. Germline V gene data show CDR1 as SGHDN and CDR2 as FVKESK. V dropped 4 bases and J dropped 4 bases, with 8 bases sitting between them. The DNA for the CDR3 is TGTGCCAGCAGCCCTGACGGATACGAGCAGTACTTC. The encoded protein is CASSPDGYEQYF.

J is TRBJ2-7 and V is TRBV9, with D possibly TRBD2 on 5 matching bases. CDR3 length equals 13 residues. V gave up 6 bases and J gave up 4 bases, with 14 bases separating them. The germline gives CDR1 SGDLS, CDR2 YYNGEE. CDR3 sequence reads: CASNDGVGYEQYF. The DNA for the CDR3 is TGTGCCAGCAATGACGGGGTGGGATACGAGCAGTACTTC.